What follows are 16 T cell receptor beta chains derived from one specimen sequenced in a study of T cell repertoires in cytomegalovirus infection. These receptors have no identified antigens. TCRdb reprocessed the reads with MiXCR, giving one entry per CDR3 protein. The sample shows 700,000 to 850,000 distinct CDR3 sequences, about 33% of them seen only once. The sequencing used cultured CD8+ T cells from PBMCs, collected from culture after CMV antigen stimulation. All receptors derive from a human donor in good health (CMV status not recorded). Some clones in this sample may be carry-over from other donors' samples.

At least ten counts were recorded for this clonotype. The CDR3 DNA reads as TGTGCCAGCAGCTCCTATGGGACAGGGGACGAGCAGTACTTC. Amino acid sequence: CASSSYGTGDEQYF. The gene calls are TRBV7-8 and TRBJ2-7; 10 bases map to TRBD1. There are 14 residues in the CDR3. Per germline, CDR1 SGHVS and CDR2 FQNEAQ. V lost 4 bases and J lost 5; bases outside the gene matches: 5.

This clonotype showed up just a few times. The CDR3 sequence is CASSPGGPQPQHF. CDR3 DNA sequence: TGTGCCAGCAGCCCAGGGGGCCCTCAGCCCCAGCATTTT. The chain couples TRBV7-6 to TRBJ1-5; 8 bases agree with TRBD1. Trimming cost V 5 bases and J 6 bases; bases outside gene matches: 3. There are 13 residues in the CDR3. Germline CDR1 reads SGHVS; CDR2 reads FNYEAQ.

This clonotype was seen just once. The chain uses TRBV4-1 and TRBJ2-2, with 11 positions matching TRBD2. Unmatched junction bases numbered 9, after V lost 2 bases and J lost 7 bases. CDR3 length: 17 residues. Germline assignment: CDR1 MGHRA and CDR2 YSYEKL. Written as DNA, the CDR3 is TGCGCCAGCAGCCAACAGGCTAGCGGGGGGCAGGGCGGGGAGCTGTTTTTT. It specifies CASSQQASGGQGGELFF.

This chain connects TRBV6-5 to TRBJ1-1, with D unresolved. V was trimmed by 4 bases and J by 3 bases, leaving 9 bases between them. CDR3 length equals 13 residues. Germline CDR1 MNHEY, CDR2 SVGAGI. The CDR3 region has the DNA TGTGCCAGCAGTTCAAGTCAGTACACTGAAGCTTTCTTT. It yields the protein CASSSSQYTEAFF.

This chain joins TRBV12-3 or TRBV12-4 and TRBJ2-3, with 8 bases fitting TRBD1. CDR3 size: 14 residues. V was pared by 5 bases and J by 2 bases, with 3 bases of the junction left unmatched. CDR3 in DNA: TGTGCCAGCAGTGGCAGGGGGCCCACAGATACGCAGTATTTT. Translating gives CASSGRGPTDTQYF.

This sequence joins TRBV4-1 and TRBJ2-1, with D maybe TRBD1 (6 bases). This CDR3 contains 16 residues. Germline assignment: CDR1 MGHRA and CDR2 YSYEKL. Between the trimmed V and J ends, which lost 1 base and 2 bases, there was a span of 12 bases. DNA for the CDR3: TGCGCCAGCAGCCAAGGGGCCGGGGACACCTACAATGAGCAGTTCTTC. This codes for CASSQGAGDTYNEQFF.

J is TRBJ1-1 and V is TRBV20-1; no clear D. Trimming removed 1 base at V and 13 bases at J, with 16 bases between. This CDR3 has 12 amino acids. CDR1 and CDR2 from the germline V gene are DFQATT and SNEGSKA (reference sequence). The CDR3 nucleotides are TGCAGTGCTAGAGGGGTTCGGCAGGAGCTTTTCTTT. This sequence encodes CSARGVRQELFF.

This chain joins TRBV14 and TRBJ2-1, with 7 positions matching TRBD2. J gave up 12 bases and V 3 bases, and 8 bases lay outside the gene matches. This CDR3 is 13 amino acids long. The germline gives CDR1 SGHDN, CDR2 FVKESK. CDR3: CASSQSSGWRQFF. The DNA for the CDR3 is TGTGCCAGCAGCCAGTCTAGCGGATGGAGGCAGTTCTTC.

This chain uses TRBV12-3 or TRBV12-4 with TRBJ2-5, with D hard to call. Deletions cut 6 bases from V and 5 bases from J, with 16 bases between. The CDR3 runs to 14 residues. The CDR3 sequence: CASSPLGSGETQYF. The CDR3, as DNA: TGTGCCAGCAGCCCGTTAGGGTCTGGGGAGACCCAGTACTTC.

The chain has TRBV20-1 and TRBJ2-1; TRBD2 aligns across 10 bases. This CDR3 comprises 15 residues. J lost 8 bases, V lost 2 bases, and 9 bases had no gene match. From germline, CDR1 is DFQATT and CDR2 SNEGSKA (reference sequence). CDR3 DNA: TGCAGTGCTAGACCCAGCGGGGGGGCCATGTATGAGCAGTTCTTC. Protein: CSARPSGGAMYEQFF.

The rearrangement links TRBV10-3 to TRBJ1-1; 11 bases fit TRBD1. The CDR3 is 14 amino acids. The V gene end was trimmed by 4 bases and the J gene end by 4 bases; junction bases not matched to a gene: 2. Germline V gene lookup returns CDR1 ENHRY and CDR2 SYGVKD. This CDR3 reads CAISGGTGGTEAFF. The CDR3 DNA follows: TGTGCCATCAGTGGAGGGACAGGGGGCACTGAAGCTTTCTTT.

This chain joins TRBV19 and TRBJ2-1, with 7 bases lining up with TRBD2. Germline V lookup: CDR1 LNHDA, CDR2 SQIVND (reference sequence). The CDR3 runs 12 residues. After removal of 3 bases from V and 7 bases from J, the junction contained 0 bases not matched to a gene. CDR3 DNA sequence: TGTGCCAGTAGTATGGGGGGGAATGAGCAGTTCTTC. Protein: CASSMGGNEQFF.

The chain uses TRBV9 and TRBJ2-7, with TRBD1 matching 7 bases. This CDR3 has 17 residues. The V segment lost 0 bases and the J segment 1 base; nucleotides outside the gene matches: 10. From germline, CDR1 is SGDLS and CDR2 YYNGEE. The CDR3 region has the DNA TGTGCCAGCAGCGTAGAAGAACGGGCAGGGGGTTCCTACGAGCAGTACTTC. Its translation is CASSVEERAGGSYEQYF. The full variable domain, completed using reference TRBV9 and TRBJ2-7, is DSGVTQTPKHLITATGQRVTLRCSPRSGDLSVYWYQQSLDQGLQFLIQYYNGEERAKGNILERFSAQQFPDLHSELNLSSLELGDSALYFCASSVEERAGGSYEQYFGPGTRLTVT.

V gene TRBV7-9 combines with J gene TRBJ1-1; D may be TRBD1 (6 bases). The V gene's germline CDR1 is SEHNR and CDR2 FQNEAQ (reference sequence). CDR3 size: 16 residues. The V gene lost 4 bases and the J gene lost 1 base, with 16 bases spanning the gap. The CDR3 region has the DNA TGTGCCAGCAGCTCCCATATGGCAGGGGAGAACACTGAAGCTTTCTTT. This encodes CASSSHMAGENTEAFF.

This clonotype was observed a few times. This chain links TRBV4-1 with TRBJ2-7; unclear D gene. CDR1 and CDR2 (germline): MGHRA, YSYEKL. Trimming took off 0 bases at V and 2 bases at J, with 2 bases between the two ends. The CDR3 loop spans 12 amino acids. Written as DNA, the CDR3 is TGCGCCAGCAGCCAAGATGCCTACGAGCAGTACTTC. Its protein is CASSQDAYEQYF.

The V call is TRBV25-1, the J call TRBJ2-1, with D possibly TRBD2 on 6 matching bases. The germline V gene encodes CDR1 MGHDK and CDR2 SYGVNS. This CDR3 has 13 residues. V was trimmed by 8 bases and J by 8 bases, leaving 16 bases between them. The CDR3 region has the DNA TGTGCCAGCTTCTCAGGGTCGGGGGATGAGCAGTTCTTC. Its protein is CASFSGSGDEQFF.